This note documents a single TCR beta chain sequence. Its cognate antigen is unknown. The data derive from a study of shared clonotypes between healthy human individuals. General study results and limits: Clonotypes shared by all four donors outscored non-shared clonotypes in generation probability.

Clones were read by immunoSEQ multiplex PCR, and TCRdb kept only the in-frame ones, dropping some. The table has fewer than 1.6 million clones, around 98.5% seen once. The clonotype comes from a man aged 30 to 39 in good health. Material: naive CD4+ T cells sorted from blood. Specified subset: CD45RA+ positively selected.

The CDR3 sequence is CASSLDPSGRAHEQYF. The CDR3 coding sequence is TGCGCCAGCAGCTTGGATCCTAGCGGGAGGGCCCACGAGCAGTACTTC. The chain carries TRBV5-1 and TRBJ2-7; 12 bases agree with TRBD2. V gave up 0 bases and J gave up 5 bases; unmatched junction bases: 6. The CDR3 runs 16 residues. Germline CDR1 and CDR2: SGHRS and YFSETQ.